The sequence of this T cell receptor (beta chain) was determined in a study of T cells in Graves' hyperthyroidism and ophthalmopathy. Remarks on this clonotype: Its target is not known.

Using around 10 ml of fresh peripheral blood, PBMCs were prepared. Study findings and constraints: Most expanded thyroid clonotypes above 0.001 recurred in blood. Ophthalmopathy and stable hyperthyroidism were separated by a 13 V-J model.

Germline V gives CDR1 SGHVS, CDR2 FQNEAQ. J lost 3 bases, V lost 3 bases, and 12 bases had no gene match. The CDR3 totals 19 residues. The investigators amplified TCR beta CDR3 regions from RNA transcripts. The HTBI set primed first-round TCR CDR3 RT-PCR. TCRdb re-analysed the multiplex PCR reads in MiXCR, keeping a single row per CDR3 protein. The table has about 530,000 distinct CDR3 sequences, about a sixth seen once. This sequence joins TRBV7-8 and TRBJ1-6, with 9 positions matching TRBD1. The TCR originated in a woman aged 18 to 35 with Graves' ophthalmopathy. Sequencing input: blood. CDR3 nucleotides: TGTGCCAGCAGCTTCAAACAGGGGGCGAATCTTTACTATAATTCACCCCTCCACTTT. It is translated as CASSFKQGANLYYNSPLHF. The variable domain in full, completed from reference TRBV7-8 and TRBJ1-6, reads GAGVSQSPRYKVAKRGQDVALRCDPISGHVSLFWYQQALGQGPEFLTYFQNEAQLDKSGLPSDRFFAERPEGSVSTLKIQRTQQEDSAVYLCASSFKQGANLYYNSPLHFGNGTRLTVT.